The 20 T cell receptor beta chains below come from one sample, sequenced in a study of T-cell memory formation after mild COVID-19. In TCRdb, the 5' RACE reads were re-called with MiXCR into one record per CDR3 protein. The sample carries approximately 350,000 distinct CDR3 sequences, approximately 27% recorded once. The specimen was PBMCs or a T cell subset sorted from them (not recorded which). These receptors came from an adult woman who had mild COVID-19 (a few samples of this study predate the infection). Cell type and time point are not known.

The chain employs TRBV6-1 and TRBJ1-3, with D unclear. CDR3 length: 15 residues. The V gene lost 3 bases and the J gene lost 0 bases, with 9 bases spanning the gap. Per germline, CDR1 MNHNS and CDR2 SASEGT. The CDR3, as DNA: TGTGCCAGCAGTGACCGGTTAAACTCTGGAAACACCATATATTTT. This gives the protein CASSDRLNSGNTIYF.

This clonotype was seen a handful of times. CDR3 protein: CASSSGLAAYNEQFF. CDR3 sequence (DNA): TGTGCCAGCAGCTCAGGACTAGCGGCCTACAATGAGCAGTTCTTC. The chain employs TRBV7-3 and TRBJ2-1, with 10 positions matching TRBD2. This CDR3 contains 15 residues. V gave up 4 bases and J gave up 2 bases; unmatched junction bases: 2. In germline, CDR1 is SGHTA, CDR2 FQGTGA. Full variable domain (missing parts from reference TRBV7-3 and TRBJ2-1): GAGVSQTPSNKVTEKGKYVELRCDPISGHTALYWYRQSLGQGPEFLIYFQGTGAADDSGLPNDRFFAVRPEGSVSTLKIQRTERGDSAVYLCASSSGLAAYNEQFFGPGTRLTVL.

There are a few counts of this clonotype. The chain couples TRBV12-3 or TRBV12-4 to TRBJ2-1; 16 positions match TRBD2. Germline trimming cut 6 bases from V and 9 bases from J; bases unmatched to any gene: 8. This CDR3 comprises 16 residues. The CDR3 DNA is TGTGCCAGCAGCCATGGGACTAGCGGGAGGGGGGTTGAGCAGTTCTTC. Residues: CASSHGTSGRGVEQFF.

In its sample, this clonotype was seen a few times. V is TRBV7-6 and J is TRBJ2-7, with 11 bases aligning to TRBD1. The CDR3 runs to 14 residues. Trimming removed 5 bases from V and 7 bases from J; junction bases left unmatched: 7. Per germline, CDR1 SGHVS and CDR2 FNYEAQ. The CDR3 region is CASSRWDRGSEQYF. CDR3 nucleotide sequence: TGTGCCAGCAGCCGTTGGGACAGGGGGAGTGAGCAGTACTTC.

This rearrangement joins TRBV11-2 to TRBJ2-1; 8 nucleotides align to TRBD2. Germline CDR1 SGHAT, CDR2 FQNNGV. V shed 10 bases, J shed 0 bases, and the junction held 5 bases outside the gene matches. The length of the CDR3 is 14 residues. CDR3: CATQAGDSYNEQFF. Written as DNA, the CDR3 is TGTGCCACCCAAGCGGGGGACTCCTACAATGAGCAGTTCTTC.

This chain connects TRBV2 to TRBJ2-2; 8 bases align to TRBD1. This CDR3 region has 16 residues. V lost 3 bases, J lost 4 bases, and 7 bases stayed unmatched. Germline V gene sequence: CDR1 SNHLY, CDR2 FYNNEI. CDR3 bases: TGTGCCAGCAGTGATCAGGGGGCCTCTGGCACCGGGGAGCTGTTTTTT. This sequence encodes CASSDQGASGTGELFF.

The rearrangement uses TRBV5-1 and TRBJ2-1; 7 nucleotides agree with TRBD2. From germline, CDR1 is SGHRS and CDR2 YFSETQ. J gave up 7 bases and V 2 bases, and 0 bases lay outside the gene matches. This CDR3 has 12 residues. This CDR3 is CASSFSGNEQFF. The CDR3 DNA follows: TGCGCCAGCAGCTTTAGCGGGAATGAGCAGTTCTTC.

The sample holds a few counts of this clonotype. The chain recombines TRBV18 with TRBJ2-3; D remains unclear. CDR1 is KGHSH and CDR2 is LQKENI in the germline V gene. Trimming pared 0 bases from V and 4 bases from J, leaving 5 bases between. This CDR3 has 13 amino acids. CDR3 sequence (DNA): TGTGCCAGCTCACCACCGATGGCAGATACGCAGTATTTT. This sequence encodes CASSPPMADTQYF.

This clonotype showed up just a few times. The chain employs TRBV7-9 and TRBJ2-3; 8 bases are a match to TRBD2. Germline CDR1 SEHNR, CDR2 FQNEAQ (reference sequence). Trimming took 4 bases from V and 2 from J; bases not matched to a gene: 5. The CDR3 covers 15 residues. This chain's CDR3 is CASSYVAGNTDTQYF. CDR3 DNA: TGTGCCAGCAGCTATGTAGCGGGGAACACAGATACGCAGTATTTT.

Only a few counts were recorded for this clonotype. The chain joins TRBV3-1 to TRBJ2-3, with no clear D. Germline assignment: CDR1 LGHDT and CDR2 YNNKEL (reference sequence). The CDR3 is made up of 13 amino acids. V dropped 0 bases and J dropped 5 bases, with 6 bases sitting between them. CDR3: CASSQELGDTQYF. CDR3 nucleotide sequence: TGTGCCAGCAGCCAAGAGCTAGGAGATACGCAGTATTTT.

This clonotype appeared a few times. The chain recombines TRBV2 with TRBJ1-2; D is unclear. The length of the CDR3 is 13 residues. Trimming stripped 4 bases from V and 7 bases from J, with 13 bases between. In germline, CDR1 is SNHLY, CDR2 FYNNEI. The DNA of the CDR3 is TGTGCCAGCAGTGCGTTCGGAGGGAGTGGCTACACCTTC. Its protein is CASSAFGGSGYTF.

The rearrangement links TRBV5-5 to TRBJ2-1; 8 bases line up with TRBD2. There are 15 residues in the CDR3. CDR1 is SGHKS, CDR2 YYEKEE, per germline (reference sequence). Trimming removed 6 bases from V and 4 bases from J; junction bases left unmatched: 9. CDR3 in amino acids: CASNPSAGAYNEQFF. In DNA form, the CDR3 reads TGTGCCAGCAACCCGTCAGCGGGGGCTTACAATGAGCAGTTCTTC. The entire variable domain, with the rest obtained from reference TRBV5-5 and TRBJ2-1, is as follows: DAGVTQSPTHLIKTRGQQVTLRCSPISGHKSVSWYQQVLGQGPQFIFQYYEKEERGRGNFPDRFSARQFPNYSSELNVNALLLGDSALYLCASNPSAGAYNEQFFGPGTRLTVL.

This clonotype appeared a few times. This chain joins TRBV12-3 or TRBV12-4 and TRBJ2-7, with D unresolved. Trimming cost V 5 bases and J 2 bases, with 7 bases left between them. The CDR3 is made up of 12 amino acids. CDR3 amino acids: CASSRLAYEQYF. The CDR3 nucleotides are TGTGCCAGCAGTCGGCTTGCCTACGAGCAGTACTTC.

The rearrangement links TRBV19 to TRBJ2-1; D is possibly TRBD1 (6 bases). The CDR3 spans 12 residues. V shed 3 bases and J shed 10 bases, with 10 bases lying between them. Per germline, CDR1 LNHDA and CDR2 SQIVND (reference sequence). This CDR3 reads CASSIRGSEQFF. The CDR3 bases are TGTGCCAGTAGTATTAGGGGGAGCGAGCAGTTCTTC. Full variable domain (remainder filled in from reference TRBV19 and TRBJ2-1): DGGITQSPKYLFRKEGQNVTLSCEQNLNHDAMYWYRQDPGQGLRLIYYSQIVNDFQKGDIAEGYSVSREKKESFPLTVTSAQKNPTAFYLCASSIRGSEQFFGPGTRLTVL.

CDR3 sequence: CASSDVMGVNEQYF. The CDR3, as DNA: TGTGCCAGCAGCGACGTCATGGGGGTTAATGAACAGTACTTC. The chain recombines TRBV7-9 with TRBJ2-7; either TRBD1 or TRBD2 may supply D (5 bases each). V shed 5 bases and J shed 10 bases, with 21 bases lying between them. The CDR3 runs to 14 residues. Germline V CDR1 and CDR2: SEHNR, FQNEAQ (reference sequence). Combining the CDR3 with reference TRBV7-9 and TRBJ2-7 gives the whole variable domain DTGVSQNPRHKITKRGQNVTFRCDPISEHNRLYWYRQTLGQGPEFLTYFQNEAQLEKSRLLSDRFSAERPKGSFSTLEIQRTEQGDSAMYLCASSDVMGVNEQYFGPGTRLTVT.

This chain joins TRBV5-1 and TRBJ1-1; the D gene is possibly TRBD1 (5 bases). V lost 0 bases, J lost 3 bases, and 9 bases lay in between. CDR1 is SGHRS and CDR2 is YFSETQ in the germline V gene. This CDR3 comprises 14 residues. CDR3 in amino acids: CASSLDPGDTEAFF. For the CDR3, the DNA is TGCGCCAGCAGCTTGGATCCGGGGGACACTGAAGCTTTCTTT.

This clonotype was counted only a few times. The chain has TRBV13 and TRBJ2-3; 7 bases line up with TRBD1. V was pared by 5 bases and J by 5 bases, with 7 bases of the junction left unmatched. Looked up from germline, CDR1 is PRHDT and CDR2 is FYEKMQ (reference sequence). The CDR3 consists of 14 residues. The CDR3 nucleotides read TGTGCCAGCAGCCCAGACAGGGATCAAGATACGCAGTATTTT. As protein: CASSPDRDQDTQYF.

This chain connects TRBV5-1 to TRBJ2-2, with 8 bases fitting TRBD2. Trimming at V came to 2 bases and at J to 1 base, leaving 10 bases not matched to a gene. This CDR3 spans 18 amino acids. Germline V CDR1 and CDR2: SGHRS, YFSETQ. This CDR3 reads CASSLSPSGGRNTGELFF. CDR3 coding DNA: TGCGCCAGCAGCTTATCCCCCTCGGGAGGGAGGAACACCGGGGAGCTGTTTTTT.

This clonotype came up a few times. The chain uses TRBV7-3 and TRBJ2-2, with a weak D call TRBD2 (5 bases). Trimming took off 5 bases at V and 5 bases at J, with 12 bases between the two ends. This CDR3 spans 14 amino acids. Germline assignment: CDR1 SGHTA and CDR2 FQGTGA. The CDR3 DNA follows: TGTGCCAGCAGCGCGGCAGGAGGTACCGGGGAGCTGTTTTTT. Protein sequence: CASSAAGGTGELFF.

V usage is TRBV24-1 and J usage is TRBJ1-5; D is possibly TRBD1 (5 bases). Germline V CDR1 and CDR2: KGHDR, SFDVKD. This CDR3 comprises 13 residues. Trimming left V 2 bases short and J 8 bases short, with 9 bases between. The CDR3 is CATSDYQGEPQHF. As DNA, the CDR3 is TGTGCCACCAGTGATTATCAGGGTGAGCCCCAGCATTTT.